Listed here are 10 T cell receptor beta chains from one sample, sequenced in a study of CD8 T cells in ankylosing spondylitis. TCRdb re-derived calls from the 5' RACE reads in MiXCR, one entry per CDR3 protein. The sample has a few hundred thousand distinct CDR3 sequences, roughly 13% seen once. No antigen is known for these receptors. General study points: Among TCR beta sequences, a motif of several highly homologous variants appeared characteristic of ankylosing spondylitis blood.

Input material: blood, either unsorted or a sorted T cell fraction (not recorded which). The source is a male donor with ankylosing spondylitis.

V and J are TRBV5-1 and TRBJ2-1; D possibly corresponds to TRBD1 (6 bases). The CDR3 is 17 residues long. Germline V gives CDR1 SGHRS, CDR2 YFSETQ. The germline V and J ends were trimmed by 5 bases and 0 bases, with 18 bases remaining between them. Here the CDR3 DNA reads TGCGCCAGCAGAATTTCCGGGACACAGAGCTCCTACAATGAGCAGTTCTTC. Protein product: CASRISGTQSSYNEQFF.

The table lists this clonotype with many counts. This chain connects TRBV12-3 or TRBV12-4 to TRBJ1-1, with TRBD1 matching over 11 bases. The J segment lost 5 bases and the V segment lost 0 bases, leaving 2 bases of the junction unmatched. The CDR3 is 15 amino acids. Here the CDR3 DNA reads TGTGCCAGCAGTTTAGCGGACAGGGGGCATACTGAAGCTTTCTTT. It is translated as CASSLADRGHTEAFF.

A few counts support this clonotype. This CDR3 reads CSGGNREQFF. In DNA form, the CDR3 reads TGCAGTGGGGGGAACAGGGAGCAGTTCTTC. The chain uses TRBV20-1 and TRBJ2-1; D is tentatively TRBD1 or TRBD2 (5 bases each). From germline, CDR1 is DFQATT and CDR2 SNEGSKA (reference sequence). The CDR3 spans 10 residues. V lost 7 bases and J lost 10, with 11 bases in between.

The chain is built from TRBV20-1 and TRBJ2-2; D gene ambiguous. The germline CDR1 and CDR2 sequences are DFQATT and SNEGSKA (reference sequence). The CDR3 totals 13 residues. The V end lost 2 bases, the J end lost 6 bases, and 10 bases lay between the germline ends. The CDR3 spells CSARRTFPGELFF. The CDR3 region has the DNA TGCAGTGCTAGACGGACCTTTCCCGGGGAGCTGTTTTTT.

The V gene is TRBV6-5, the J gene TRBJ1-1; D is possibly TRBD1 (5 bases). V dropped 0 bases and J dropped 2 bases, with 10 bases sitting between them. This CDR3 contains 15 residues. The V gene's germline CDR1 is MNHEY and CDR2 SVGAGI. CDR3 sequence (DNA): TGTGCCAGCAGTTACTCTAGTCAGGGTAACACTGAAGCTTTCTTT. Translation gives CASSYSSQGNTEAFF.

The chain has TRBV20-1 and TRBJ2-5, with 13 nucleotides matching TRBD2. V lost 2 bases and J lost 5; bases outside the gene matches: 8. The CDR3 totals 16 residues. Germline V gene sequence: CDR1 DFQATT, CDR2 SNEGSKA (reference sequence). The DNA of the CDR3 is TGCAGTGCTAGAAAGGAACTAGCGGGAGGGTTGGAGACCCAGTACTTC. Translating gives CSARKELAGGLETQYF.

This clonotype was counted ten times or more. The chain couples TRBV29-1 to TRBJ2-1; perhaps TRBD2 as D (5 bases). The CDR3 consists of 13 residues. CDR1 and CDR2 (germline): SQVTM, ANQGSEA. V was clipped by 7 bases and J by 7 bases, with 17 bases between them. The CDR3 sequence is CSAQGFSGNEQFF. In nucleotides, the CDR3 is TGCAGCGCACAAGGGTTCTCGGGGAATGAGCAGTTCTTC.

This chain's CDR3 is CASSLSGTSTYNEQFF. The CDR3 coding sequence is TGCGCCAGCAGCTTGTCGGGGACAAGCACTTACAATGAGCAGTTCTTC. This chain connects TRBV5-1 to TRBJ2-1, with D perhaps matching TRBD1 (6 bases). Trimming pared 1 base from V and 4 bases from J, leaving 15 bases between. Germline V CDR1 and CDR2: SGHRS, YFSETQ. The CDR3 loop spans 16 amino acids. The variable domain in full, with the rest retrieved from reference TRBV5-1 and TRBJ2-1, is KAGVTQTPRYLIKTRGQQVTLSCSPISGHRSVSWYQQTPGQGLQFLFEYFSETQRNKGNFPGRFSGRQFSNSRSEMNVSTLELGDSALYLCASSLSGTSTYNEQFFGPGTRLTVL.

This clonotype was found a few times. J is TRBJ2-5 and V is TRBV2; 11 nucleotides align to TRBD2. The ends lost 7 bases at V and 4 bases at J; junction bases unmatched: 8. In germline, CDR1 is SNHLY, CDR2 FYNNEI. CDR3 length: 15 residues. For the CDR3, the DNA is TGTGCCAGCATACCCCTAGCGGGAGGTTCAGAGACCCAGTACTTC. Its protein is CASIPLAGGSETQYF.

This clonotype was seen repeatedly, ten times or more. The chain couples TRBV5-1 to TRBJ1-1, with D possibly TRBD1 on 5 matching bases. This CDR3 has 14 amino acids. The V and J ends lost 0 bases and 0 bases respectively, with 6 bases between them. Germline CDR1 and CDR2: SGHRS and YFSETQ. The CDR3 reads CASSLAGMNTEAFF. The CDR3 region has the DNA TGCGCCAGCAGCTTGGCAGGGATGAACACTGAAGCTTTCTTT. The variable domain in full, with the rest retrieved from reference TRBV5-1 and TRBJ1-1, is KAGVTQTPRYLIKTRGQQVTLSCSPISGHRSVSWYQQTPGQGLQFLFEYFSETQRNKGNFPGRFSGRQFSNSRSEMNVSTLELGDSALYLCASSLAGMNTEAFFGQGTRLTVV.